A single count supports the clone carrying this TCR beta chain. The antigen remains unidentified. The V gene lost 3 bases and the J gene lost 7 bases, with 17 bases spanning the gap. Per germline, CDR1 KGHSH and CDR2 LQKENI. CDR3 length: 15 amino acids. This specimen belongs to a study of T cell responses to AZD1222 COVID-19 vaccine. Study observations and caveats: An increase in Spike-specific TCR breadth and depth was observed after two AZD1222 doses.

TCRdb keeps only in-frame clones here, not all; method: immunoSEQ multiplex PCR. The sample shows approximately 120,000 clones, around 90% of them seen only once. This material consisted of peripheral blood, taken on day 0 of AZD1222 vaccination. The rearrangement uses TRBV18 and TRBJ2-3; D may be TRBD1 (6 bases). The sequence was obtained from an adult in good health. The CDR3 loop reads CASSPGQSQVNTQYF. Written as DNA, the CDR3 is TGTGCCAGCTCACCCGGACAGAGCCAGGTGAATACGCAGTATTTT.